This T cell receptor beta chain was sequenced during a study of T-cell reconstitution after alpha-beta-depleted transplantation in children. In this sample, this clonotype turned up many times. Unique molecular identifiers featured in how the TCRbeta library was prepared. TCRdb itself ran the PCR reads through MiXCR, one entry per CDR3 protein. The sample yields hundreds of thousands of distinct CDR3 sequences, roughly 8.2% seen once. The germline gives CDR1 SGHTA, CDR2 FQGNSA. V was pared by 3 bases and J by 7 bases, with 19 bases between. CDR3 length: 16 residues. Here the sequenced sample was PBMCs, mostly from graft donor cells, taken 180 days after TCRalphabeta/CD19-depleted stem cell transplant. The chain employs TRBV7-2 and TRBJ2-4, with D perhaps being TRBD1 or TRBD2 (7 bases each). This receptor was taken from a male patient younger than 18 who had a stem cell transplant for acute lymphoblastic leukemia, so the T cells may come from the graft donor. The CDR3 DNA reads as TGTGCCAGCAGCTTCGTCGTCAGGGGGGAGGGGAACATTCAGTACTTC. Translated: CASSFVVRGEGNIQYF.